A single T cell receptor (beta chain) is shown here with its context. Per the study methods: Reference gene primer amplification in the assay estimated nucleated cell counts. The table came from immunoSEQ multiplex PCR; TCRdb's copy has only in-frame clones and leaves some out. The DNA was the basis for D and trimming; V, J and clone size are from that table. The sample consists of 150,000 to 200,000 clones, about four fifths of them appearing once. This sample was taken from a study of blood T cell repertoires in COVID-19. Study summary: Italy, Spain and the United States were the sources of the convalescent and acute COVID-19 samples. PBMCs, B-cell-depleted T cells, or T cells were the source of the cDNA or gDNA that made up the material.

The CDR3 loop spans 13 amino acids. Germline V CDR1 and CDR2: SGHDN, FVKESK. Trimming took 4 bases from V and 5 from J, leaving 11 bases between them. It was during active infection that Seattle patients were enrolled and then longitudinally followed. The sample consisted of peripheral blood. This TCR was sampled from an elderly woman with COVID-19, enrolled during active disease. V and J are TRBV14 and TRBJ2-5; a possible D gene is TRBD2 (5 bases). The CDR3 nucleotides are TGTGCCAGCAGCCGGCTAGCTGTTGAGACCCAGTACTTC. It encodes CASSRLAVETQYF.